These 10 T cell receptor beta chains originate from one sample sequenced in a study of sequential checkpoint blockade in melanoma. Treatment indicated: randomized to nivolumab then ipilimumab (arm A) or the reverse (arm B). Profiling relied on immunoSEQ multiplex PCR, and the TCRdb table lists in-frame clones only, not all of them. The sample holds over 15,000 clones, roughly three quarters seen once. The sequenced sample was CD8+ T cells sorted from blood (inferred from file names), obtained from a patient given nivolumab and ipilimumab in sequence. The receptors here all came from a human donor with melanoma.

The chain has TRBV27 and TRBJ2-7, with 7 bases identical to TRBD2. The CDR3 loop spans 15 amino acids. Losses at the gene ends were 3 bases for V and 5 bases for J; bases not matched to a gene: 10. The germline V gene has CDR1 MNHEY and CDR2 SMNVEV (reference sequence). CDR3 nucleotides: TGTGCCAGCAGTTTTGAGGGGCGGGAGTACCACGAGCAGTACTTC. Its protein product is CASSFEGREYHEQYF.

This chain connects TRBV28 to TRBJ2-7; 8 bases are a match to TRBD1. V was clipped by 3 bases and J by 6 bases; unmatched bases: 7. Germline V CDR1 and CDR2: MDHEN, SYDVKM. This CDR3 has 14 amino acids. CDR3: CASSFYRGMAEQYF. CDR3 nucleotide sequence: TGTGCCAGCAGTTTTTACAGGGGGATGGCCGAGCAGTACTTC.

This clone was seen more than once but under ten times. V and J are TRBV19 and TRBJ1-2, with 7 bases identical to TRBD1. Germline CDR1 is LNHDA and CDR2 is SQIVND (reference sequence). V lost 6 bases and J lost 1; bases outside the gene matches: 8. The CDR3 covers 15 residues. In nucleotides, the CDR3 is TGTGCCAGTAGGATCCGGGACAGACATAACTATGGCTACACCTTC. Its protein product is CASRIRDRHNYGYTF.

CDR3 in DNA: TGTGCCAGCAGCTTTTACGGGCAGCCCCAGCATTTT. It translates to CASSFYGQPQHF. This rearrangement joins TRBV5-6 to TRBJ1-5, with no clear D. The V and J ends lost 2 bases and 7 bases respectively, with 7 bases between them. The V gene's germline CDR1 is SGHDT and CDR2 YYEEEE. The CDR3 sequence is 12 residues long.

The genes are TRBV9 and TRBJ2-7; D may be TRBD1 (6 bases). The V end was cut by 0 bases, the J end by 3 bases, with 10 bases between. Germline assignment: CDR1 SGDLS and CDR2 YYNGEE. This CDR3 region has 14 residues. CDR3 sequence reads: CASSVGDRYYEQYF. In nucleotides, the CDR3 is TGTGCCAGCAGCGTAGGAGACAGGTACTACGAGCAGTACTTC.

The V and J genes are TRBV4-2 and TRBJ1-5; D gene ambiguous. This CDR3 spans 15 amino acids. Germline-derived CDR1 and CDR2 are LGHNA and YNFKEQ. V lost 1 base and J 0 bases, leaving 7 bases between the germline ends. The CDR3 here is CASSQGEYSNQPQHF. CDR3 coding DNA: TGTGCCAGCAGCCAAGGGGAGTATAGCAATCAGCCCCAGCATTTT.

The rearrangement links TRBV28 to TRBJ2-7, with 10 nucleotides matching TRBD1. The ends lost 0 bases at V and 1 base at J; junction bases unmatched: 3. This CDR3 has 16 residues. From germline, CDR1 is MDHEN and CDR2 SYDVKM. CDR3: CASSLWRDRGSYEQYF. The CDR3 DNA is TGTGCCAGCAGTTTATGGAGGGACAGGGGTTCCTACGAGCAGTACTTC.

The CDR3 loop is CASSFSGQGAGYEQYF. CDR3 in DNA: TGTGCCAGCAGTTTCTCGGGACAGGGGGCAGGATACGAGCAGTACTTC. The genes are TRBV27 and TRBJ2-7; TRBD1 aligns across 12 bases. Losses at the gene ends were 3 bases for V and 4 bases for J; bases not matched to a gene: 7. The CDR3 extends over 16 amino acids. Germline values: CDR1 MNHEY, CDR2 SMNVEV (reference sequence).

The count of this clone is one. V and J are TRBV9 and TRBJ1-5; TRBD1 aligns across 7 bases. The CDR3 contains 15 residues. CDR1 is SGDLS, CDR2 YYNGEE, per germline. The junction had 4 bases not matched to a gene; V was cut back by 3 bases and J by 1 base. Here the CDR3 DNA reads TGTGCCAGCAGCGAGACAGGGCTAAGCAATCAGCCCCAGCATTTT. Its translation is CASSETGLSNQPQHF.

V gene TRBV7-2 combines with J gene TRBJ2-7; 11 bases are shared with TRBD2. The J segment lost 4 bases and the V segment lost 3 bases, leaving 2 bases of the junction unmatched. The germline CDR1 and CDR2 sequences are SGHTA and FQGNSA. The CDR3 is made up of 14 amino acids. The CDR3 DNA sequence: TGTGCCAGCAGCTTTACTAGCGGGGGATACGAGCAGTACTTC. Amino acid sequence: CASSFTSGGYEQYF.